Following are 10 T cell receptor beta chains from one sample sequenced in a study of T cells in Graves' hyperthyroidism and ophthalmopathy. Amplification yielded TCR beta CDR3 regions, with RNA transcripts as the source. A set of HTBI primers served as the primers for a first-round RT-PCR of the TCR CDR3. TCRdb called the multiplex PCR reads again in MiXCR, with one record for every CDR3 protein. The sample shows roughly 500,000 distinct CDR3 sequences, roughly 46% of them seen only once. Sequenced input: peripheral blood or thyroid tissue (not recorded which). These receptor sequences come from an adult woman with Graves' disease, either hyperthyroidism or ophthalmopathy (not recorded which).

This clonotype was counted ten times or more. The chain couples TRBV6-6 to TRBJ2-7, with D unclear. V gave up 0 bases and J gave up 3 bases, with 6 bases separating them. Germline values: CDR1 MNHNY, CDR2 SVGAGI (reference sequence). CDR3 length equals 13 residues. The CDR3 sequence: CASSYSFGYEQYF. The CDR3 DNA reads TGTGCCAGCAGTTACTCGTTTGGCTACGAGCAGTACTTC.

This chain connects TRBV10-3 to TRBJ1-1, with D unresolved. CDR1 and CDR2 (germline): ENHRY, SYGVKD. The CDR3 has 12 residues. The chain's CDR3 is CARVLADTEAFF. CDR3 nucleotides: TGTGCTAGAGTGTTGGCTGACACTGAAGCTTTCTTT.

This chain uses TRBV10-3 with TRBJ2-7; the match to TRBD2 covers 14 bases. In germline, CDR1 is ENHRY, CDR2 SYGVKD. The junction had 7 bases not matched to a gene; V was cut back by 10 bases and J by 5 bases. The CDR3 is 14 residues long. The CDR3 coding sequence is TGTGCCAGCAGCGGGACTAGCGGGAGTAACGAGCAGTACTTC. It translates to CASSGTSGSNEQYF.

On this clonotype: A read error may explain this, as a much larger clone is one base away. V gene TRBV6-2 or TRBV6-3 combines with J gene TRBJ2-7; 9 nucleotides line up with TRBD2. This CDR3 has 14 residues. In germline, CDR1 is MNHEY, CDR2 SVGEGT. The CDR3 reads CASSFSGSGNEHYF. Here the CDR3 DNA reads TGTGCCAGCAGTTTTAGCGGGAGCGGTAACGAGCACTACTTC.

The count of this clonotype is one. This sequence joins TRBV7-8 and TRBJ1-5; D may be TRBD1 (6 bases). Trimming took 5 bases from V and 0 from J, leaving 17 bases between them. The germline gives CDR1 SGHVS, CDR2 FQNEAQ. The CDR3 is 17 residues long. The CDR3: CASSPEVGGHSNQPQHF. DNA of the CDR3: TGTGCCAGCAGCCCCGAGGTGGGGGGACATAGCAATCAGCCCCAGCATTTT.

The chain has TRBV20-1 and TRBJ2-3; the match to TRBD2 covers 11 bases. Germline-derived CDR1 and CDR2 are DFQATT and SNEGSKA (reference sequence). V was clipped by 6 bases and J by 5 bases; unmatched bases: 1. This CDR3 is 12 amino acids long. The CDR3 coding sequence is TGCAGTGCCGGGACTAGCGGAGATACGCAGTATTTT. This gives the protein CSAGTSGDTQYF.

This clonotype occurred once. V gene TRBV7-8 combines with J gene TRBJ2-2; D possibly corresponds to TRBD1 (6 bases). The germline V gene encodes CDR1 SGHVS and CDR2 FQNEAQ. The CDR3 extends over 14 amino acids. V lost 4 bases, J lost 8 bases, and 14 bases lay in between. CDR3 sequence (DNA): TGTGCCAGCAGCTCCCGGGACACCGCAGGGGAGCTGTTTTTT. Protein: CASSSRDTAGELFF.

Many counts were recorded for this clonotype. One end of the junction varies from germline; a read error may be responsible. CDR3 protein: CASSLGTNYGYTF. The CDR3 DNA sequence: TGTGCCAGCAGCTTAGGTACCAACTATGGCTACACCTTC. The chain combines TRBV5-1 with TRBJ1-2, with D hard to call. Germline V lookup: CDR1 SGHRS, CDR2 YFSETQ. There are 13 residues in the CDR3. Variable domain in full (rest from reference TRBV5-1 and TRBJ1-2): KAGVTQTPRYLIKTRGQQVTLSCSPISGHRSVSWYQQTPGQGLQFLFEYFSETQRNKGNFPGRFSGRQFSNSRSEMNVSTLELGDSALYLCASSLGTNYGYTFGSGTRLTVV.

There are a few counts of this clonotype. Just one base apart from a much larger clone, this may be a read error. The chain couples TRBV11-2 to TRBJ2-7; TRBD1 matches at 11 bases. J lost 5 bases, V lost 2 bases, and 5 bases had no gene match. CDR3 size: 15 residues. Germline V gene sequence: CDR1 SGHAT, CDR2 FQNNGV. Here the CDR3 DNA reads TGTGCCAGCAGCTTAACCGGACAGGGGGCGAACGAGCAGTACTTC. Residues: CASSLTGQGANEQYF.

This clonotype was found many times. The chain carries TRBV6-1 and TRBJ1-1; perhaps TRBD1 as D (6 bases). Trimming left V 2 bases short and J 1 base short, with 11 bases between. Germline CDR1 reads MNHNS; CDR2 reads SASEGT. The CDR3 is made up of 15 amino acids. The CDR3 here is CASSESGEANTEAFF. In DNA form, the CDR3 reads TGTGCCAGCAGTGAATCAGGGGAAGCGAACACTGAAGCTTTCTTT.